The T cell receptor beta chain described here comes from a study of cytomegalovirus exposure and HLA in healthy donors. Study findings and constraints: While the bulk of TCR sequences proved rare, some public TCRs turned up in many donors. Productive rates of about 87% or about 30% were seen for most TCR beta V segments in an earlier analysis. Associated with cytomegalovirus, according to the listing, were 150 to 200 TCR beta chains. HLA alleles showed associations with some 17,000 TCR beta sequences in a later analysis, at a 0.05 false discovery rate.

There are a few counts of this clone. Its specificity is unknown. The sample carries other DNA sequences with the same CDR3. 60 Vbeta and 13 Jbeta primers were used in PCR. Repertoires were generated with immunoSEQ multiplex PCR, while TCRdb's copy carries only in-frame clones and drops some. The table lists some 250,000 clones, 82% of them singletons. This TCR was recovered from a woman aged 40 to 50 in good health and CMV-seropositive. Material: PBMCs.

Here the CDR3 reads CASSLVWDHLQGFTGELFF. The CDR3 nucleotides read TGTGCCAGCAGCTTAGTTTGGGACCACCTACAGGGATTCACCGGGGAGCTGTTTTTT. The V call is TRBV5-6, the J call TRBJ2-2; TRBD1 is a possible D gene (6 bases). The length of the CDR3 is 19 residues. Trimming shortened V by 2 bases and J by 4 bases, and 24 bases separated the two germline ends. The germline V gene encodes CDR1 SGHDT and CDR2 YYEEEE. Looking up the rest from reference TRBV5-6 and TRBJ2-2 gives the full variable domain: DAGVTQSPTHLIKTRGQQVTLRCSPKSGHDTVSWYQQALGQGPQFIFQYYEEEERQRGNFPDRFSGHQFPNYSSELNVNALLLGDSALYLCASSLVWDHLQGFTGELFFGEGSRLTVL.